What follows is one T cell receptor beta chain and its context. As yet, its antigen is unknown. This sample stems from a study of type 1 regulatory T cells. Study context: T-allo10 is a Tr1-enriched, alloantigen-specific CD4 T cell product made in vitro.

Using its own MiXCR run on the reads, TCRdb lists one record per CDR3 protein. Among around 65,000 distinct CDR3 sequences, 49% were seen once, and the ten largest hold about 2%. Study findings and constraints: Tr1 cells had a more restricted TCR repertoire than non-Tr1 cells.

This CDR3 contains 13 residues. Trimming removed 5 bases from V and 4 bases from J; junction bases left unmatched: 3. Germline assignment: CDR1 PRHDT and CDR2 FYEKMQ (reference sequence). This receptor was obtained from a human donor in good health. V usage is TRBV13 and J usage is TRBJ2-5, with 8 bases matching TRBD1. The sequencing sample was made of cultured non-Tr1 T cells, either the whole culture or a sorted T cell fraction (not recorded which). The CDR3, as DNA: TGTGCCAGCAGCCCCCAGGGGGCAGAGACCCAGTACTTC. Amino acids: CASSPQGAETQYF.